The 24 T cell receptor beta chains given below trace back to one sample, sequenced in a study of cytomegalovirus exposure and HLA in healthy donors. In the PCR, 60 Vbeta and 13 Jbeta primers were used. Repertoires were generated with immunoSEQ multiplex PCR, while TCRdb's copy carries only in-frame clones and drops some. The table for this sample gives about 160,000 clones. The sequencing sample was made of PBMCs. These receptors were taken from a man aged 25 to 45 in good health and CMV-seronegative.

V and J are TRBV6-5 and TRBJ1-5; maybe TRBD1 (5 bases). CDR3 length: 13 residues. Trimming removed 2 bases from V and 4 bases from J, with 6 bases in between. Looked up from germline, CDR1 is MNHEY and CDR2 is SVGAGI. Written as DNA, the CDR3 is TGTGCCAGCAGTTACGACAGAAATCAGCCCCAGCATTTT. Translation gives CASSYDRNQPQHF.

V is TRBV20-1 and J is TRBJ2-1; D is uncertain. The CDR3 contains 10 residues. CDR1 and CDR2 from the germline V gene are DFQATT and SNEGSKA (reference sequence). V lost 8 bases to trimming and J lost 5 bases, with 7 bases between them. The CDR3 spells CSPANNEQFF. Here the CDR3 DNA reads TGCAGTCCCGCTAACAATGAGCAGTTCTTC.

The chain couples TRBV9 to TRBJ2-1; 8 bases are a match to TRBD2. Germline V CDR1 and CDR2: SGDLS, YYNGEE. The CDR3 is made up of 14 amino acids. The V gene end was trimmed by 4 bases and the J gene end by 6 bases; junction bases not matched to a gene: 6. Here the CDR3 reads CASSPTGGSNEQFF. CDR3 bases: TGTGCCAGCAGCCCCACGGGAGGGAGCAATGAGCAGTTCTTC.

The genes are TRBV5-4 and TRBJ1-2; 8 nucleotides agree with TRBD1. The trim removed 4 bases at V and 3 bases at J, leaving 11 bases unmatched. The CDR3 length is 16 residues. Germline V gene lookup returns CDR1 SGHNT and CDR2 YYREEE (reference sequence). The DNA of the CDR3 is TGTGCCAGCAGCAGACGGACAGGGACTAACGACTATGGCTACACCTTC. As protein: CASSRRTGTNDYGYTF.

The CDR3 nucleotides read TGCGCCAGCAGCCTAGGAGGGGACTCTAATGAAAAACTGTTTTTT. Translated: CASSLGGDSNEKLFF. The V gene is TRBV5-1, the J gene TRBJ1-4; D perhaps matches TRBD1 (5 bases). Germline CDR1 reads SGHRS; CDR2 reads YFSETQ. The V gene lost 4 bases and the J gene lost 3 bases, with 13 bases spanning the gap. This CDR3 is built from 15 residues.

This clone registers medium-sized by frequency. The chain joins TRBV10-3 to TRBJ1-1, with D unresolved. The length of the CDR3 is 13 residues. V was cut by 4 bases and J by 2 bases, with 8 bases left in between. The germline gives CDR1 ENHRY, CDR2 SYGVKD. CDR3: CAISAARNTEAFF. CDR3 nucleotide sequence: TGTGCCATCAGTGCTGCCAGAAACACTGAAGCTTTCTTT.

The V and J genes are TRBV11-3 and TRBJ1-1, with TRBD1 as a possible D gene (6 bases). The CDR3 contains 13 residues. Germline V gives CDR1 SGHNT, CDR2 YENEEA. With 7 bases removed from V and 1 base from J, the gap between germline ends came to 10 bases. This chain's CDR3 is CASIQGANTEAFF. The DNA for the CDR3 is TGTGCCAGCATACAGGGAGCGAACACTGAAGCTTTCTTT.

The chain joins TRBV2 to TRBJ2-5; 7 positions match TRBD1. Germline trimming cut 7 bases from V and 2 bases from J; bases unmatched to any gene: 4. The CDR3 has 13 residues. Germline V lookup: CDR1 SNHLY, CDR2 FYNNEI. The CDR3 spells CASTQGQQETQYF. DNA of the CDR3: TGTGCCAGCACCCAGGGACAGCAAGAGACCCAGTACTTC. Looking up the rest from reference TRBV2 and TRBJ2-5 gives the full variable domain: EPEVTQTPSHQVTQMGQEVILRCVPISNHLYFYWYRQILGQKVEFLVSFYNNEISEKSEIFDDQFSVERPDGSNFTLKIRSTKLEDSAMYFCASTQGQQETQYFGPGTRLLVL.

V and J are TRBV25-1 and TRBJ1-4, with D possibly matching TRBD1 (5 bases). Germline assignment: CDR1 MGHDK and CDR2 SYGVNS. The V end lost 6 bases, the J end lost 4 bases, and 9 bases lay between the germline ends. This CDR3 comprises 13 residues. CDR3 nucleotide sequence: TGTGCCAGCAGCTCGGGACTTAATGAAAAACTGTTTTTT. Translating gives CASSSGLNEKLFF.

This chain joins TRBV6-6 and TRBJ1-3, with TRBD1 as a possible D gene (6 bases). The CDR3 is made up of 15 amino acids. CDR1 is MNHNY, CDR2 SVGAGI, per germline (reference sequence). V lost 5 bases and J 2 bases, leaving 13 bases between the germline ends. The CDR3: CASSLNTGPGNTIYF. The DNA for the CDR3 is TGTGCCAGCAGTCTCAATACAGGGCCTGGAAACACCATATATTTT.

The gene calls are TRBV7-3 and TRBJ1-2; 7 bases are shared with TRBD1. The CDR3 contains 13 residues. Trimming at V came to 4 bases and at J to 8 bases, leaving 7 bases not matched to a gene. Germline V lookup: CDR1 SGHTA, CDR2 FQGTGA. In nucleotides, the CDR3 is TGTGCCAGCAGCTCCCAGGGGGATGGAGGCTACACCTTC. Protein sequence: CASSSQGDGGYTF.

The chain combines TRBV7-2 with TRBJ2-7; 9 bases match TRBD1. CDR3 length equals 14 residues. The germline V gene encodes CDR1 SGHTA and CDR2 FQGNSA. Trimming took 4 bases from V and 2 from J; bases not matched to a gene: 3. The CDR3 sequence: CASSSRTGAYEQYF. CDR3 nucleotide sequence: TGTGCCAGCAGCTCCAGGACAGGGGCCTACGAGCAGTACTTC.

The chain uses TRBV7-6 and TRBJ1-4; D gene unclear. The length of the CDR3 is 15 residues. V was clipped by 1 base and J by 8 bases, with 14 bases between them. The germline V gene has CDR1 SGHVS and CDR2 FNYEAQ. The CDR3 coding sequence is TGTGCCAGCAGCTTAGAGGGCGGGCTAAGGGAAAAACTGTTTTTT. It is translated as CASSLEGGLREKLFF.

This chain uses TRBV19 with TRBJ2-3; maybe TRBD2 (6 bases). CDR3 length: 12 amino acids. The ends were cut back, 4 bases at V and 9 bases at J, with 11 bases in the middle. CDR1 and CDR2 from the germline V gene are LNHDA and SQIVND (reference sequence). CDR3 sequence (DNA): TGTGCCAGTAGTACCGGACTAACAACGCAGTATTTT. It encodes CASSTGLTTQYF. The full variable domain, completed using reference TRBV19 and TRBJ2-3, is DGGITQSPKYLFRKEGQNVTLSCEQNLNHDAMYWYRQDPGQGLRLIYYSQIVNDFQKGDIAEGYSVSREKKESFPLTVTSAQKNPTAFYLCASSTGLTTQYFGPGTRLTVL.

The chain recombines TRBV2 with TRBJ1-6; TRBD1 matches at 7 bases. There are 14 residues in the CDR3. Germline CDR1 SNHLY, CDR2 FYNNEI. With V trimmed by 7 bases and J by 10 bases, 10 bases remained unmatched. The CDR3 DNA reads TGTGCCAGCATAGGACAGGTTGTTGCCTCACCCCTCCACTTT. This encodes CASIGQVVASPLHF.

Note on this clone: Additional DNA sequences in this sample encode the identical CDR3. V gene TRBV14 combines with J gene TRBJ2-5; D possibly corresponds to TRBD1 (5 bases). The CDR3 runs 15 residues. Trimming stripped 6 bases from V and 2 bases from J, with 16 bases between. Germline CDR1 and CDR2: SGHDN and FVKESK. CDR3 loop: CASRKGQGIQETQYF. The CDR3, as DNA: TGTGCCAGCAGAAAAGGGCAGGGAATACAAGAGACCCAGTACTTC.

The gene calls are TRBV2 and TRBJ1-5; D is undetermined. CDR3 length: 15 residues. Trimming stripped 7 bases from V and 0 bases from J, with 13 bases between. Germline V gives CDR1 SNHLY, CDR2 FYNNEI. In DNA, the CDR3 is TGTGCCAGCACACTCTTTGCCTCTAGCAATCAGCCCCAGCATTTT. Translating gives CASTLFASSNQPQHF.

The chain recombines TRBV7-2 with TRBJ1-2; weak D call: TRBD1 (6 bases). Deletions cut 1 base from V and 2 bases from J, with 17 bases between. Per germline, CDR1 SGHTA and CDR2 FQGNSA. This CDR3 comprises 17 residues. The DNA for the CDR3 is TGTGCCAGCAGCTTAGTCGGGGGGGCAGGAACAAACTATGGCTACACCTTC. Amino acids: CASSLVGGAGTNYGYTF.

The chain couples TRBV6-1 to TRBJ1-1, with 9 nucleotides matching TRBD1. V dropped 4 bases and J dropped 3; count of bases not matched to a gene: 12. Germline V CDR1 and CDR2: MNHNS, SASEGT. This CDR3 is 17 amino acids long. The CDR3 nucleotides read TGTGCCAGCAGTGGATACCGGGACAGGGAGGTTTACACTGAAGCTTTCTTT. Translation: CASSGYRDREVYTEAFF.

This chain uses TRBV18 with TRBJ2-3; the match to TRBD2 covers 11 bases. Unmatched junction bases numbered 8, after V lost 5 bases and J lost 4 bases. Germline-derived CDR1 and CDR2 are KGHSH and LQKENI. The CDR3 is 16 amino acids. Written as DNA, the CDR3 is TGTGCCAGCTCATCCTTAGCGGGAGGGCCCTCAGATACGCAGTATTTT. It specifies CASSSLAGGPSDTQYF.

The rearrangement joins TRBV7-9 to TRBJ1-1; D may be TRBD1 (6 bases). This CDR3 contains 15 residues. Per the germline V gene, CDR1 is SEHNR and CDR2 is FQNEAQ (reference sequence). V lost 5 bases and J 6 bases, leaving 19 bases between the germline ends. The CDR3 nucleotides read TGTGCCAGCAGCGCAAGGACAGCAATCCGTCCTGAAGCTTTCTTT. It yields the protein CASSARTAIRPEAFF.

This chain uses TRBV7-9 with TRBJ1-4; 7 nucleotides line up with TRBD1. CDR3 length equals 14 residues. CDR1 and CDR2 (germline): SEHNR, FQNEAQ (reference sequence). V was pared by 5 bases and J by 4 bases, with 4 bases of the junction left unmatched. Here the CDR3 reads CASSRDSVNEKLFF. In nucleotides, the CDR3 is TGTGCCAGCAGCCGGGACAGCGTTAATGAAAAACTGTTTTTT.

This chain joins TRBV25-1 and TRBJ2-5; TRBD1 might be the D (6 bases). The CDR3 is 15 residues long. Per germline, CDR1 MGHDK and CDR2 SYGVNS. The V end lost 2 bases, the J end lost 4 bases, and 14 bases lay between the germline ends. The CDR3 spells CASSEIRGLGETQYF. The CDR3 coding sequence is TGTGCCAGCAGTGAAATTAGGGGGTTGGGAGAGACCCAGTACTTC.

The CDR3 sequence is CASSREGSRTDTQYF. The CDR3 region has the DNA TGTGCCAGCAGTCGAGAAGGTAGCCGCACAGATACGCAGTATTTT. The V and J genes are TRBV6-6 and TRBJ2-3; D is unresolved. This CDR3 has 15 residues. Deletions cut 5 bases from V and 1 base from J, with 13 bases between. CDR1 MNHNY and CDR2 SVGAGI come from the germline V gene (reference sequence).